What follows is one TCR beta chain and its context. The antigen is unknown. The data were obtained in a study of T cell responses to AZD1222 COVID-19 vaccine. Study-level results: The peak T cell response came first, and repertoires were sampled only after it.

Repertoires were generated with immunoSEQ multiplex PCR, while TCRdb's copy carries only in-frame clones and drops some. The sample records approximately 140,000 clones, about 95% being singletons. J was trimmed by 3 bases and V by 6 bases; bases with no gene match: 7. In germline, CDR1 is SNHLY, CDR2 FYNNEI. The length of the CDR3 is 16 residues. The specimen comprised peripheral blood, sampled on day 0 of AZD1222 vaccination. The origin of this receptor is an adult in good health. The chain recombines TRBV2 with TRBJ2-3; 12 bases fit TRBD2. The CDR3 protein is CASRVGLAGRTDTQYF. The CDR3 nucleotides are TGTGCCAGCAGGGTCGGACTAGCGGGGAGGACAGATACGCAGTATTTT.